This TCR beta chain was obtained from a study of a mutant IDH1 vaccine in newly diagnosed glioma (dated by TCRdb to the early 2020s). About the full investigation: Across visits V03 through V10, patients got a total of eight vaccinations, given in weeks 1, 3, 5, 7, 11, 15, 19 and 23. In the chemotherapy-containing groups, vaccination started alongside temozolomide cycles, whereas in patients who had radiotherapy alone it started 4-6 weeks after radiotherapy. The approximately 29 treated patients were 62.5% male and 37.5% female, with a mean age of approximately 38 years. Prior to enrollment, standard therapy consisting of radiotherapy alone, temozolomide alone, or radiochemotherapy with temozolomide had been administered to patients, with the combination being received by most patients. Peripheral blood was drawn at six visits: V03 (baseline), V05, V07, V10, V12 and V13. Longitudinal TCRB deep sequencing was done for some 26 treated patients, wherever samples were available for exploratory analyses. Overall study results and their limits: Availability determined which PBMC samples were chosen for TCRB deep sequencing. Across multiple MHC alleles, vaccine-induced immune responses were seen in 93.3% of patients. The authors noted that analyses of patient blood samples could not be reproduced because of sample limitations. Pseudoprogression appeared unrelated to alterations in the top peripheral T cell clonotypes detected by TCRB sequencing.

The trim is 3 bases for V and 7 bases for J, with a gap of 11 bases between the germline ends. The CDR3, from cysteine to phenylalanine, totals 13 residues. The CDR3 DNA has 39 bases and is translated from base 1. Per the germline V gene, SGDLS is the CDR1 and YYNGEE is the CDR2. This clone was recorded once. Its target antigen remains unknown. Within one base of it there is no much larger clone, and no base qualities were kept. In the paper's terms, the time point label means: week 5, during vaccination. A 20-mer mutant IDH1 peptide at 300 micrograms in Montanide made up each vaccine dose, which was injected subcutaneously together with topical imiquimod. Newly diagnosed WHO grade 3 or 4 IDH1-mutant astrocytomas showing loss of nuclear ATRX were present in the donors. The samples were drawn from NOA16, a multicentre, single-arm, open-label phase I trial in Germany that tested a mutant IDH1 peptide vaccine in humans for the first time. Genomic DNA for TCRB sequencing was isolated from EDTA blood with the DNeasy Blood and Tissue Kit.

Libraries were made using the immunoSEQ multiplex PCR assay. The hsTCRB Kit was used according to the manufacturer's protocol to amplify rearranged TCR beta chain sequences. TCRB libraries were sequenced on an Illumina MiSeq. From the authors' description of their analysis: The kit vendor's proprietary platform handled demultiplexing, trimming and gene mapping. What TCRdb holds here is the immuneACCESS table cut down to in-frame rearrangements. Part of the clones is not present; checked against another copy, under half of the missing clones reflect an unresolved V gene, and the others are unexplained. D and trimming were read from the DNA, whereas the V and J calls and clone size are those reported in that table. For this sample there are more than 55,000 clones; less than 85% appear just once. The top ten hold 3.1% of the sample.

The sequence came from a woman aged 18 to 35 with glioma. Some clones in this sample may be carry-over from other donors' samples. The sample here was PBMCs, taken from a glioma patient whose treatment included an IDH1 peptide vaccine. The sequence links TRBV9 to TRBJ2-1, with TRBD1 as a weak D call on 5 bases. The CDR3 amino acid sequence is: CASSASNRNEQFF. The nucleotide sequence is given as TGTGCCAGCAGCGCCAGCAACAGGAATGAGCAGTTCTTC.